This T cell receptor (beta chain) was sequenced for a study of shared clonotypes between healthy human individuals (TCRdb year 2020). For context, the study as a whole: A couple of women and a few men aged 18 to 49 years were included in the cohort. For each donor, CD4 naive and CD4 memory were each run on three plates, CD8 naive on two plates, and CD8 memory on one plate. To estimate repertoire size and how much clonotypes are shared between individuals, the study performed deep sequencing of blood TCR repertoires from about five healthy adults. To increase sequencing depth and limit assay-specific biases, different laboratories used diverse techniques to prepare libraries and sequence TCR repertoires. Per donor, leukapheresis produced somewhere between about 0.9 and 9 billion PBMCs.

The germline V gene gives CDR1 as SNHLY and CDR2 as FYNNEI. Relative to germline, V is 8 bases shorter and J is 0 bases shorter, with 11 bases between their ends. From its cysteine to its phenylalanine, the CDR3 spans 14 amino acids. Of the read, only the CDR3 DNA is kept; its 42 bases are in frame from base 1. Using the deep immunoSEQ assay, multiplex PCR amplified TCR CDR3 regions from genomic DNA. Extracted genomic DNA from each cell subset was spread evenly across all wells of several immunoSEQ 96-well plates, with each plate serving as a replicate. For sorted subsets, around 0.2 ug genomic DNA, equal to some 30,000 T cell genomes, was loaded into each replicate PCR. The purified libraries were quantified using a Qubit 3.0 fluorometer, sized with a Bioanalyzer 2100, and then quantified again using the KAPA Library Quantification kit. A separate single-read 150-cycle Illumina NextSeq 550 flow cell was used to sequence each immunoSEQ 96-well plate. The published analysis was carried out like this. Because the immunoSEQ output held only junctional sequences and lacked quality scores, the filtering could not match the filtering applied to full-length reads. To assign V/J genes and CDR3, sequences were annotated against IMGT germline references using PyIR, a Python wrapper for IgBLAST v1.9. Any read was removed if the V/J assignment was weak (E-value above 1e-6), the CDR3 was missing, or the read contained stop codons, out-of-frame junctions, or ambiguous translated residues. V3J clonotypes were defined by identical inferred V gene, J gene, and CDR3 amino acid sequence. Percentage overlap between repertoires was calculated by dividing the number of shared unique clonotypes by the size of the smaller repertoire. Three approaches were used to assess repertoire richness: RTK rarefaction, the Chao1 estimator, and Recon v2.1 estimates of unobserved clonotypes. Generation probabilities for all TCRbeta clonotypes obtained by the gDNA method from several donors were computed using OLGA. TCRdb obtained this table from immuneACCESS and retained in-frame rearrangements with V and J assigned. These tables miss some clones; where compared with another copy, unresolved V genes account for less than half of the shortfall, and the remainder is unexplained. Clonal size and the V and J genes are those of that table, whereas D and trimming came from the DNA. The sample contains around 1,900,000 clones, 93% of them found a single time. The ten top clones hold more than 1.5% of the sample.

In the case of this clone: This clone's antigen is unknown. Qualities for individual bases were not recorded, and no much larger clone is one base off.

CD8 naive samples were obtained by positive selection for CCR7 among CD45RO-negative cells, yielding a CD45RA+CCR7+ population from which TemRA cells were excluded. The donors were healthy, HIV-negative adults with no recently reported acute infections or vaccinations. Every donor was a Caucasian adult residing in Nashville, Tennessee, USA. After blood collection by leukapheresis, PBMCs were isolated using Ficoll-Histopaque density gradient centrifugation and then cryopreserved in the vapor phase of liquid nitrogen. Analytical flow cytometry was used to check the purity and quantity of every magnetically sorted T cell population. Genomic DNA was isolated from every sorted fraction and measured by UV absorbance on a Nanodrop 2000c. General findings and caveats noted by the study authors: Rarefaction of sorted-subset datasets indicated incomplete sequencing despite the large sequencing depth. Sampling was limited to blood, and TCR repertoires in tissue likely differ from TCR repertoires in blood. Estimated clonotype richness was generally larger for naive than for memory subsets. When a handful of donors were compared, the shared fraction of clonotypes was roughly 5% for naive CD4, around 3.5% for naive CD8, 2.3% for memory CD4, and roughly 0.43% for memory CD8. Clonotypes shared by all four sorted-subset donors showed higher generation probabilities than non-shared clonotypes. The genetic and exposure-history diversity represented was limited by the small number of donors. Pairwise subsampling led to the expectation that sequencing depth would affect the degree of clonotype sharing among donors.

The sequenced sample was naive CD8+ T cells from PBMCs. The cell subset or site label of this sample denotes: CD45RA+CCR7+. The V gene is TRBV2 and the J gene is TRBJ1-5; the D gene is not confidently resolved. The source of this sequence is a man in his late teens or twenties in good health. Some clones in this sample may be carry-over from other donors' samples. The nucleotides read TGTGCCAGCCGTCCCCACAGTAGCAATCAGCCCCAGCATTTT. Translation gives CASRPHSSNQPQHF.